This T cell receptor beta chain comes out of a study of OX40 agonist ivuxolimab in advanced cancers. The CDR3 loop spans 15 amino acids. V lost 2 bases and J lost 0, with 10 bases in between. In germline, CDR1 is KGHSH, CDR2 LQKENI. TCRdb's table, derived via immunoSEQ multiplex PCR, lists solely in-frame clones and lacks some. Among about 82,000 clones listed, approximately 85% were seen once. The chain has TRBV18 and TRBJ2-5; weak D call: TRBD2 (6 bases). The sample consisted of CD4+ or CD8+ T cells sorted from blood, taken in a trial of the OX40 agonist ivuxolimab. The sequence was collected from an adult with an advanced solid tumor such as melanoma, head and neck, liver or kidney cancer. The CDR3 sequence: CASSPFAGYQETQYF. The DNA of the CDR3 is TGTGCCAGCTCACCATTCGCGGGGTACCAAGAGACCCAGTACTTC.